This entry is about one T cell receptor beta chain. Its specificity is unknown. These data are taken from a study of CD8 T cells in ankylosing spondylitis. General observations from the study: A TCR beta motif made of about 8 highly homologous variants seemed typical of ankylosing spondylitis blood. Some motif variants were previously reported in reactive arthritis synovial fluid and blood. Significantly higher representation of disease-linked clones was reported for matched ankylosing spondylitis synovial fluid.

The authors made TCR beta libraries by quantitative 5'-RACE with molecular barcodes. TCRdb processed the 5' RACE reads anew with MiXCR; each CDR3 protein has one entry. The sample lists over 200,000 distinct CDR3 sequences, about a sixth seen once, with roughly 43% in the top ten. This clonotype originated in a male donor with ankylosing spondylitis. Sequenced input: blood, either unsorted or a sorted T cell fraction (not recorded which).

CDR3 sequence reads: CASSFGTSGTGELFF. The CDR3 DNA reads TGCGCCAGCAGCTTCGGGACTAGCGGGACCGGGGAGCTGTTTTTT. J is TRBJ2-2 and V is TRBV4-3; 12 bases map to TRBD2. This CDR3 spans 15 amino acids. The germline gives CDR1 LGHNA, CDR2 YSLEER. With 5 bases clipped from V and 5 bases from J, the junction kept 3 bases outside the gene matches.